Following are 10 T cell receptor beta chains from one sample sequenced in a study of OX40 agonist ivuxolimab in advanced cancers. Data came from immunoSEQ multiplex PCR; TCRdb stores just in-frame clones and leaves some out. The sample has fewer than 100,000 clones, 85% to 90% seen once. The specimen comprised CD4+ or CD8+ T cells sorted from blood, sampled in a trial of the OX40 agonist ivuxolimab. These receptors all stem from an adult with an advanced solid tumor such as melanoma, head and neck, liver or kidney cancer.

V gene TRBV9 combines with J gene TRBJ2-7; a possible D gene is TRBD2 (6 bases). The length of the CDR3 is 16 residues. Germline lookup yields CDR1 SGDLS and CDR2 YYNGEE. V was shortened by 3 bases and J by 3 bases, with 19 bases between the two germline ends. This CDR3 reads CASSAGLAPEGYEQYF. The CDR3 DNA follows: TGTGCCAGCAGCGCAGGCCTAGCGCCCGAAGGCTACGAGCAGTACTTC.

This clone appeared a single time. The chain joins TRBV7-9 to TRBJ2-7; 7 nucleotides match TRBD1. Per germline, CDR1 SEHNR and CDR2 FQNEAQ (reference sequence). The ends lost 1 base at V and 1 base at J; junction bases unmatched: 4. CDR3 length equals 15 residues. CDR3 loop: CASSLVGTESYEQYF. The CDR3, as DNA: TGTGCCAGCAGCTTAGTAGGGACAGAGTCCTACGAGCAGTACTTC.

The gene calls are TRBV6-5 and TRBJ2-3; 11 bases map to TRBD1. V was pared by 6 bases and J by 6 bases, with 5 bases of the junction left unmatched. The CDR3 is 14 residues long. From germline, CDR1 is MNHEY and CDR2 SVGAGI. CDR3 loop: CASSPGTGGDTQYF. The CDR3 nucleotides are TGTGCCAGCAGCCCCGGGACAGGGGGGGATACGCAGTATTTT.

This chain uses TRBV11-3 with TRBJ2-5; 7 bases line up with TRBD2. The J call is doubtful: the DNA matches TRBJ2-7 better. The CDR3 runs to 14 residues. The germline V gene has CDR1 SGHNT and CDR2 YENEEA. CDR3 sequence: CASSRPGTTYEQYF. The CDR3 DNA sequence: TGTGCCAGCAGCCGCCCCGGGACTACCTACGAGCAGTACTTC.

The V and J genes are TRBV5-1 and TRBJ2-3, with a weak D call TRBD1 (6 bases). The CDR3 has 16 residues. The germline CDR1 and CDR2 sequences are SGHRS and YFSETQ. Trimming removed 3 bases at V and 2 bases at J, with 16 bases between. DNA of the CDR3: TGCGCCAGCAGCTGGCACCGGGACACCCCCACAGATACGCAGTATTTT. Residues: CASSWHRDTPTDTQYF.

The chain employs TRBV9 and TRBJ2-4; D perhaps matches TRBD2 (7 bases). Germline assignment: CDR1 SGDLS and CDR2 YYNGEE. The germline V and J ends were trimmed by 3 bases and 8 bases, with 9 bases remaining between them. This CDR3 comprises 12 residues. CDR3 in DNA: TGTGCCAGCAGCGGGGAGGGGGACATTCAGTACTTC. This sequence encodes CASSGEGDIQYF.

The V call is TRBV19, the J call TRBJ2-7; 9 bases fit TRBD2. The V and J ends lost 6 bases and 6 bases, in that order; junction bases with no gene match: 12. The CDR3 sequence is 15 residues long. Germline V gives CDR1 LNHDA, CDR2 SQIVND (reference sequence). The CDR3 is CASSPRSGGPLEQYF. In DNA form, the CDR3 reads TGTGCCAGTAGCCCGAGGAGCGGGGGGCCCCTCGAGCAGTACTTC.

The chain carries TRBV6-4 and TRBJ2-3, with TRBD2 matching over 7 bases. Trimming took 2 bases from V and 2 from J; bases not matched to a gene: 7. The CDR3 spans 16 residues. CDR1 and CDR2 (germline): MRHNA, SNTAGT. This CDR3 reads CASSDEAGEVTDTQYF. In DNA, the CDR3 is TGTGCCAGCAGTGACGAGGCGGGAGAGGTCACAGATACGCAGTATTTT.

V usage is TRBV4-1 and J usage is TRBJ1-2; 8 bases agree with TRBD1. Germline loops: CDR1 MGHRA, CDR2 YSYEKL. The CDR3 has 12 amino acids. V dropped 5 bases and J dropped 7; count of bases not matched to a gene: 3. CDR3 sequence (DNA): TGCGCCAGCAGCTCGCAGGGGGCTGGCTACACCTTC. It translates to CASSSQGAGYTF.

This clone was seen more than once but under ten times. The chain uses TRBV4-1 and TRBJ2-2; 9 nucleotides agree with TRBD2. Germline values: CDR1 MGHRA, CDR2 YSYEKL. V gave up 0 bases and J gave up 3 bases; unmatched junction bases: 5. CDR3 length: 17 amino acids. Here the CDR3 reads CASSQDRLADYTGELFF. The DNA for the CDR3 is TGCGCCAGCAGCCAAGACCGACTAGCGGACTACACCGGGGAGCTGTTTTTT.